This TCR beta chain was sequenced during a study of T cells in Graves' hyperthyroidism and ophthalmopathy. Study-level background: Staff took peripheral blood when the initial diagnosis was made, before any treatment began. Whole-study results and caveats: Ophthalmopathy was distinguished from stable hyperthyroidism by 13 V-J signatures.

CDR3 size: 15 residues. V dropped 3 bases and J dropped 3; count of bases not matched to a gene: 6. Per germline, CDR1 KGHDR and CDR2 SFDVKD. Amplification of TCR beta CDR3 regions was performed using RNA transcripts as template. First-round RT-PCR targeting the TCR CDR3 was performed with the HTBI primer set. TCRdb reanalysed the multiplex PCR reads using MiXCR and keeps one entry per CDR3 protein. The sample carries about 640,000 distinct CDR3 sequences, around 20% recorded once. This clonotype was detected ten times or more. Its antigen is not known. Diagnoses were established using clinical symptoms, serum thyroxine and TRAb, thyroid ultrasound and orbital computed tomography. More than 9.5 ml fresh peripheral blood yielded the PBMCs.

Sequencing input: blood. The source is a man aged 25-45 years with Graves' ophthalmopathy. This rearrangement joins TRBV24-1 to TRBJ1-1; 7 nucleotides match TRBD1. CDR3 amino acids: CATSDRDRADTEAFF. CDR3 nucleotides: TGTGCCACCAGTGATCGAGACAGGGCGGACACTGAAGCTTTCTTT.